These 32 T cell receptor beta chains came from one sample sequenced in a study of OX40 agonist ivuxolimab in advanced cancers. TCRdb keeps only in-frame clones here, not all; method: immunoSEQ multiplex PCR. The sample contains under 90,000 clones, roughly 90% of which appear only once. The sample consisted of CD4+ or CD8+ T cells sorted from blood, taken in a trial of the OX40 agonist ivuxolimab. The origin of the receptors is an adult with an advanced solid tumor such as melanoma, head and neck, liver or kidney cancer.

The chain employs TRBV11-2 and TRBJ2-7, with D possibly TRBD2 on 6 matching bases. Germline CDR1 and CDR2: SGHAT and FQNNGV. The CDR3 sequence is 13 residues long. V was cut by 6 bases and J by 0 bases, with 9 bases left in between. CDR3 nucleotide sequence: TGTGCCAGCAGTAGCGGACTCTCCTACGAGCAGTACTTC. Amino acids: CASSSGLSYEQYF.

This rearrangement joins TRBV6-5 to TRBJ1-2; the match to TRBD1 covers 8 bases. Germline CDR1 reads MNHEY; CDR2 reads SVGAGI. The ends lost 4 bases at V and 5 bases at J; junction bases unmatched: 3. This CDR3 spans 13 amino acids. The CDR3 bases are TGTGCCAGCAGTTCGGGACAGGCGTATGGCTACACCTTC. As protein: CASSSGQAYGYTF.

This clone was counted only a few times. The rearrangement joins TRBV25-1 to TRBJ2-1; no reliable D call. This CDR3 is 14 amino acids long. The ends were cut back, 5 bases at V and 4 bases at J, with 12 bases in the middle. Germline values: CDR1 MGHDK, CDR2 SYGVNS. The CDR3 sequence is CASSPDLIYNEQFF. CDR3 nucleotide sequence: TGTGCCAGCAGTCCCGATTTGATATACAATGAGCAGTTCTTC.

J is TRBJ2-3 and V is TRBV7-6; 7 bases line up with TRBD2. This CDR3 has 14 residues. CDR1 and CDR2 (germline): SGHVS, FNYEAQ. The V segment lost 4 bases and the J segment 6 bases; nucleotides outside the gene matches: 7. This chain's CDR3 is CASSSVTSADTQYF. The CDR3 bases are TGTGCCAGCAGCTCCGTTACTAGCGCGGATACGCAGTATTTT. The full variable domain, with the rest looked up from reference TRBV7-6 and TRBJ2-3, is GAGVSQSPRYKVTKRGQDVALRCDPISGHVSLYWYRQALGQGPEFLTYFNYEAQQDKSGLPNDRFSAERPEGSISTLTIQRTEQRDSAMYRCASSSVTSADTQYFGPGTRLTVL.

This clone occurred once. The chain uses TRBV7-2 and TRBJ2-7, with 11 bases that match TRBD1. Germline CDR1 SGHTA, CDR2 FQGNSA. This CDR3 is 14 amino acids long. With V trimmed by 5 bases and J by 2 bases, 2 bases remained unmatched. The CDR3, as DNA: TGTGCCAGCAGCCCGGGACAGGGGGCCTACGAGCAGTACTTC. Residues: CASSPGQGAYEQYF. Supplemented by reference TRBV7-2 and TRBJ2-7, the full variable domain reads GAGVSQSPSNKVTEKGKDVELRCDPISGHTALYWYRQSLGQGLEFLIYFQGNSAPDKSGLPSDRFSAERTGGSVSTLTIQRTQQEDSAVYLCASSPGQGAYEQYFGPGTRLTVT.

This clone was observed once. The chain joins TRBV5-1 to TRBJ1-5, with TRBD1 matching 11 bases. This CDR3 is built from 14 residues. Germline V CDR1 and CDR2: SGHRS, YFSETQ. V trimming: 6 bases; J trimming: 5 bases; junction bases outside the gene matches: 4. The CDR3: CASTPGQGDQPQHF. CDR3 nucleotide sequence: TGCGCCAGCACTCCGGGACAGGGGGATCAGCCCCAGCATTTT.

This clone is a singleton in its sample. The V and J genes are TRBV4-1 and TRBJ2-1; D is perhaps TRBD2 (6 bases). The germline V gene has CDR1 MGHRA and CDR2 YSYEKL. This CDR3 is 19 amino acids long. Trimming stripped 7 bases from V and 0 bases from J, with 25 bases between. The CDR3 sequence: CASNKIGARAGSSYNEQFF. CDR3 nucleotide sequence: TGCGCCAGCAATAAAATAGGGGCGAGAGCGGGCTCCTCCTACAATGAGCAGTTCTTC.

The chain is built from TRBV30 and TRBJ1-1; D remains ambiguous. From germline, CDR1 is GTSNPN and CDR2 SVGIG (reference sequence). The CDR3 loop spans 13 amino acids. V lost 7 bases and J lost 4, with 16 bases in between. This chain's CDR3 is CAFPLRGGTEAFF. The CDR3 nucleotides read TGTGCCTTCCCGCTTCGGGGAGGCACTGAAGCTTTCTTT.

This chain connects TRBV30 to TRBJ2-1; 9 positions agree with TRBD2. Germline loops: CDR1 GTSNPN, CDR2 SVGIG (reference sequence). CDR3 length: 14 residues. The trim removed 3 bases at V and 8 bases at J, leaving 8 bases unmatched. The CDR3 loop reads CAWSFGGGVDEQFF. Here the CDR3 DNA reads TGTGCCTGGAGCTTTGGCGGGGGGGTAGATGAGCAGTTCTTC.

This clone was counted only a few times. The chain uses TRBV30 and TRBJ2-5, with D perhaps being TRBD1 or TRBD2 (5 bases each). Deletions cut 5 bases from V and 4 bases from J, with 17 bases between. Per the germline V gene, CDR1 is GTSNPN and CDR2 is SVGIG (reference sequence). The CDR3 has 14 amino acids. DNA of the CDR3: TGTGCCTGGGGGCGGAGACGGGGCGGAGAGACCCAGTACTTC. This codes for CAWGRRRGGETQYF.

The chain links TRBV25-1 to TRBJ1-2; 11 bases are shared with TRBD1. V lost 5 bases and J lost 4; bases outside the gene matches: 12. The CDR3 is 17 residues long. Germline-derived CDR1 and CDR2 are MGHDK and SYGVNS. The CDR3 is CASSSIGTGGSLYGYTF. The CDR3, as DNA: TGTGCCAGCAGTTCAATTGGGACAGGGGGATCCCTCTATGGCTACACCTTC.

This clone was observed once. This chain connects TRBV5-4 to TRBJ2-5; 7 nucleotides line up with TRBD2. The CDR3 length is 14 residues. Germline values: CDR1 SGHNT, CDR2 YYREEE (reference sequence). Unmatched junction bases numbered 3, after V lost 0 bases and J lost 4 bases. The CDR3 is CASSLGGEGETQYF. The CDR3 nucleotides read TGTGCCAGCAGCTTGGGAGGGGAGGGAGAGACCCAGTACTTC.

The table lists this clone with a count of one. The chain joins TRBV28 to TRBJ2-6, with a tentative D call TRBD1 (7 bases). Between the trimmed V and J ends, which lost 7 bases and 2 bases, there was a span of 12 bases. The CDR3 loop spans 15 amino acids. CDR1 is MDHEN, CDR2 SYDVKM, per germline. CDR3 in DNA: TGTGCCAGCAAGGAGGGGGCTGCTGGGGCCAACGTCCTGACTTTC. It codes for CASKEGAAGANVLTF.

The J gene is TRBJ2-1, the V gene TRBV7-9; possible D gene TRBD1, 5 bases. The CDR3 has 17 residues. The germline V and J ends were trimmed by 3 bases and 4 bases, with 19 bases remaining between them. Germline CDR1 is SEHNR and CDR2 is FQNEAQ (reference sequence). CDR3 in DNA: TGTGCCAGCAGCTTTTTCGGCGGTGGGGCCCGTTACAATGAGCAGTTCTTC. Its translation is CASSFFGGGARYNEQFF.

This chain joins TRBV27 and TRBJ2-1, with 13 bases matching TRBD2. There are 20 residues in the CDR3. Germline CDR1 and CDR2: MNHEY and SMNVEV (reference sequence). J lost 0 bases, V lost 2 bases, and 10 bases had no gene match. The CDR3 bases are TGTGCCAGCAGTTTAAATTTTGGACTAGCGGGAGCCTCCTCCTACAATGAGCAGTTCTTC. Its protein product is CASSLNFGLAGASSYNEQFF.

The genes are TRBV11-3 and TRBJ2-2; 10 positions match TRBD1. This CDR3 has 15 amino acids. With 5 bases clipped from V and 5 bases from J, the junction kept 5 bases outside the gene matches. From germline, CDR1 is SGHNT and CDR2 YENEEA. CDR3 sequence (DNA): TGTGCCAGCAGCCGAGGACAGGGGGGAACCGGGGAGCTGTTTTTT. It encodes CASSRGQGGTGELFF. Full variable domain (outside the CDR3, taken from reference TRBV11-3 and TRBJ2-2): EAGVVQSPRYKIIEKKQPVAFWCNPISGHNTLYWYLQNLGQGPELLIRYENEEAVDDSQLPKDRFSAERLKGVDSTLKIQPAELGDSAVYLCASSRGQGGTGELFFGEGSRLTVL.

The rearrangement joins TRBV10-3 to TRBJ1-3; the D is unclear. V lost 0 bases to trimming and J lost 1 base, with 7 bases between them. The CDR3 totals 15 residues. Looked up from germline, CDR1 is ENHRY and CDR2 is SYGVKD. The CDR3 DNA sequence: TGTGCCATCAGTGAGTCGGGAGGATCTGGAAACACCATATATTTT. Its translation is CAISESGGSGNTIYF.

The CDR3 loop reads CASSPPLRDGSGYTF. CDR3 DNA: TGTGCCAGCAGTCCCCCCCTCCGGGACGGCAGTGGCTACACCTTC. V and J are TRBV28 and TRBJ1-2; D might be TRBD1 (5 bases). Trimming stripped 5 bases from V and 7 bases from J, with 20 bases between. Germline-derived CDR1 and CDR2 are MDHEN and SYDVKM. The CDR3 is made up of 15 amino acids.

The gene calls are TRBV5-1 and TRBJ2-2; D unclear. The V end lost 0 bases, the J end lost 7 bases, and 4 bases lay between the germline ends. The CDR3 spans 12 residues. Germline V lookup: CDR1 SGHRS, CDR2 YFSETQ. CDR3 region: CASSLVDGELFF. CDR3 DNA sequence: TGCGCCAGCAGCTTGGTAGACGGGGAGCTGTTTTTT.

The gene calls are TRBV10-3 and TRBJ2-4; TRBD1 matches 8 bases. The J segment lost 1 base and the V segment lost 5 bases, leaving 7 bases of the junction unmatched. This CDR3 comprises 16 residues. Germline V lookup: CDR1 ENHRY, CDR2 SYGVKD. The CDR3 DNA sequence: TGTGCCATCAGTACGACAGGGGCCGGGGCCAAAAACATTCAGTACTTC. Amino acids: CAISTTGAGAKNIQYF.

V usage is TRBV28 and J usage is TRBJ2-7, with a tentative D call TRBD1 (6 bases). Trimming removed 3 bases from V and 3 bases from J, with 15 bases in between. The length of the CDR3 is 15 residues. Germline-derived CDR1 and CDR2 are MDHEN and SYDVKM. The DNA of the CDR3 is TGTGCCAGCAGTTTTACGTACAGGGAGAACTACGAGCAGTACTTC. Translated: CASSFTYRENYEQYF.

V gene TRBV11-3 combines with J gene TRBJ2-3; TRBD1 aligns across 10 bases. This CDR3 contains 16 residues. CDR1 and CDR2 from the germline V gene are SGHNT and YENEEA. V lost 5 bases, J lost 4 bases, and 9 bases stayed unmatched. CDR3 loop: CASSTTGQGYSDTQYF. Written as DNA, the CDR3 is TGTGCCAGCAGCACCACGGGACAGGGGTATTCAGATACGCAGTATTTT.

CDR3 sequence reads: CASSFQGYGYTF. As DNA, the CDR3 is TGTGCCAGCAGCTTCCAGGGTTATGGCTACACCTTC. V is TRBV28 and J is TRBJ1-2, with TRBD1 as a possible D gene (5 bases). Trimming took 6 bases from V and 5 from J, leaving 10 bases between them. The CDR3 length is 12 residues. Germline CDR1 and CDR2: MDHEN and SYDVKM.

The V and J genes are TRBV7-2 and TRBJ1-4; D gene unclear. The CDR3 runs 12 residues. In germline, CDR1 is SGHTA, CDR2 FQGNSA. V lost 3 bases and J 4 bases, leaving 3 bases between the germline ends. The CDR3 region is CASSFINEKLFF. The DNA for the CDR3 is TGTGCCAGCAGCTTTATTAATGAAAAACTGTTTTTT.

The V gene is TRBV27, the J gene TRBJ2-1, with D possibly being TRBD1 or TRBD2 (5 bases each). Germline CDR1 MNHEY, CDR2 SMNVEV (reference sequence). The germline V and J ends were trimmed by 3 bases and 5 bases, with 23 bases remaining between them. This CDR3 region has 18 residues. CDR3 in DNA: TGTGCCAGCAGTTTTGGCCCTGGGATGGGGCTAGCCCACAATGAGCAGTTCTTC. It encodes CASSFGPGMGLAHNEQFF.

V usage is TRBV30 and J usage is TRBJ2-4; D possibly corresponds to TRBD2 (7 bases). V dropped 5 bases and J dropped 6 bases, with 11 bases sitting between them. CDR3 length equals 12 residues. The germline gives CDR1 GTSNPN, CDR2 SVGIG (reference sequence). The CDR3 sequence: CAWGGGGNIQYF. The CDR3 DNA sequence: TGTGCCTGGGGGGGAGGGGGAAACATTCAGTACTTC.

The chain couples TRBV5-5 to TRBJ1-2; 12 bases map to TRBD1. The CDR3 has 15 residues. Germline lookup yields CDR1 SGHKS and CDR2 YYEKEE (reference sequence). V lost 4 bases, J lost 4 bases, and 5 bases stayed unmatched. Written as DNA, the CDR3 is TGTGCCAGCAGCCGACCGGGACAGGGGGCCTATGGCTACACCTTC. Its translation is CASSRPGQGAYGYTF. Combining the CDR3 with reference TRBV5-5 and TRBJ1-2 gives the whole variable domain DAGVTQSPTHLIKTRGQQVTLRCSPISGHKSVSWYQQVLGQGPQFIFQYYEKEERGRGNFPDRFSARQFPNYSSELNVNALLLGDSALYLCASSRPGQGAYGYTFGSGTRLTVV.

V and J are TRBV7-2 and TRBJ2-5; weak D call: TRBD1 (5 bases). V lost 1 base, J lost 7 bases, and 16 bases lay in between. CDR1 is SGHTA and CDR2 is FQGNSA in the germline V gene. The CDR3 is 15 residues long. CDR3 sequence (DNA): TGTGCCAGCAGCTTAGTCGCACAGGTGCTCGGGACCCAGTACTTC. Translation: CASSLVAQVLGTQYF.

The chain uses TRBV28 and TRBJ1-1; 8 nucleotides align to TRBD1. The CDR3 consists of 16 residues. With V trimmed by 6 bases and J by 4 bases, 13 bases remained unmatched. Germline CDR1 reads MDHEN; CDR2 reads SYDVKM. The CDR3 DNA reads as TGTGCCAGCAGATCGGACAGGGTAAGGATTCGCACTGAAGCTTTCTTT. Amino acids: CASRSDRVRIRTEAFF.

This clone was observed a single time. This chain joins TRBV2 and TRBJ1-5, with TRBD1 matching over 7 bases. Looked up from germline, CDR1 is SNHLY and CDR2 is FYNNEI. The CDR3 is made up of 15 amino acids. Trimming removed 6 bases from V and 4 bases from J; junction bases left unmatched: 9. In DNA form, the CDR3 reads TGTGCCAGCAGAAAGACAGGGATAGAGAATCAGCCCCAGCATTTT. It encodes CASRKTGIENQPQHF.

The chain employs TRBV11-2 and TRBJ2-7; tentative D call: TRBD2 (6 bases). The CDR3 runs to 13 residues. V was cut by 7 bases and J by 1 base, with 11 bases left in between. Germline assignment: CDR1 SGHAT and CDR2 FQNNGV. The CDR3 reads CASKAGTSYEQYF. For the CDR3, the DNA is TGTGCCAGCAAGGCAGGGACTTCCTACGAGCAGTACTTC.

The chain carries TRBV10-3 and TRBJ1-5; TRBD1 might be the D (5 bases). V was cut by 10 bases and J by 0 bases, with 7 bases left in between. The V gene's germline CDR1 is ENHRY and CDR2 SYGVKD. CDR3 size: 12 residues. Here the CDR3 DNA reads TGTGCCAGCAGGGATAGCAATCAGCCCCAGCATTTT. Protein: CASRDSNQPQHF.